The next 11 T cell receptor beta chains were all read from a single sample in a study of cytomegalovirus exposure and HLA in healthy donors (dated by TCRdb to between 2016 and 2019). The method behind the library was the immunoSEQ multiplex PCR assay. For the multiplex PCR, a mixture combining 60 forward primers for TCR Vbeta segments and 13 reverse primers for TCR Jbeta segments was used. The table comes from immuneACCESS by way of TCRdb, which keeps in-frame sequences with V and J called. Part of the clones is missing from these tables; in studies checked, under half for an unresolved V gene and the rest for unknown reasons. The sample table contains 95,000 to 150,000 clones; only one count was recorded for 74% of them. Together, the top ten hold less than 5% of the sample. The sample comprised PBMCs. The origin of the receptors is a woman in her fifties or sixties in good health and CMV-seropositive.

The chain joins TRBV27 to TRBJ1-5; a possible D gene is TRBD1 (5 bases). The length of the CDR3 is 14 residues. Germline V lookup: CDR1 MNHEY, CDR2 SMNVEV (reference sequence). The V gene lost 4 bases and the J gene lost 2 bases, with 9 bases spanning the gap. The CDR3 reads CASSSGLGNQPQHF. The CDR3 coding sequence is TGTGCCAGCAGTTCAGGGTTGGGCAATCAGCCCCAGCATTTT.

The J gene is TRBJ2-5, the V gene TRBV7-2, with a tentative D call TRBD2 (5 bases). V was pared by 2 bases and J by 5 bases, with 6 bases between. CDR1 and CDR2 (germline): SGHTA, FQGNSA. CDR3 length: 12 amino acids. The chain's CDR3 is CASSLTRETQYF. CDR3 sequence (DNA): TGTGCCAGCAGCTTAACTAGGGAGACCCAGTACTTC.

The CDR3 loop is CASSPDDGLNEQFF. The CDR3 DNA sequence: TGTGCCAGCAGCCCTGACGATGGACTAAATGAGCAGTTCTTC. The genes are TRBV9 and TRBJ2-1; possible D gene TRBD2, 6 bases. The CDR3 sequence is 14 residues long. Trimming took off 4 bases at V and 7 bases at J, with 15 bases between the two ends. The germline V gene has CDR1 SGDLS and CDR2 YYNGEE.

This chain connects TRBV5-1 to TRBJ1-1; D is unresolved. The CDR3 runs 15 residues. Germline CDR1 and CDR2: SGHRS and YFSETQ. Trimming took off 4 bases at V and 2 bases at J, with 15 bases between the two ends. DNA for the CDR3: TGCGCCAGCAGCGAAAGAGGCCGGGTAAACACTGAAGCTTTCTTT. This sequence encodes CASSERGRVNTEAFF.

This clone has only a few counts. The V call is TRBV4-1, the J call TRBJ1-6, with D unresolved. V lost 1 base, J lost 5 bases, and 12 bases lay in between. In germline, CDR1 is MGHRA, CDR2 YSYEKL. There are 16 residues in the CDR3. This CDR3 is CASSQVMTFHNSPLHF. The CDR3 nucleotides are TGCGCCAGCAGCCAAGTTATGACATTTCATAATTCACCCCTCCACTTT.

The gene calls are TRBV5-1 and TRBJ2-2; a weak D match, TRBD1 (6 bases). Germline V lookup: CDR1 SGHRS, CDR2 YFSETQ. V dropped 4 bases and J dropped 0 bases, with 10 bases sitting between them. The length of the CDR3 is 15 residues. The CDR3 sequence is CASSIRDTNTGELFF. CDR3 coding DNA: TGCGCCAGCAGCATTAGGGACACGAACACCGGGGAGCTGTTTTTT.

This chain connects TRBV7-3 to TRBJ2-1; 11 bases agree with TRBD2. The CDR3 covers 15 residues. J was trimmed by 3 bases and V by 5 bases; bases with no gene match: 3. Germline V gene data show CDR1 as SGHTA and CDR2 as FQGTGA. The CDR3 DNA reads as TGTGCCAGCAGCGTGGGACTAGCGGACTACAATGAGCAGTTCTTC. Encoded protein: CASSVGLADYNEQFF.

In its sample, this clone was seen a few times. The chain employs TRBV4-3 and TRBJ1-2, with D possibly being TRBD1 (6 bases). V was pared by 0 bases and J by 4 bases, with 12 bases between. The CDR3 is 15 amino acids. Germline lookup yields CDR1 LGHNA and CDR2 YSLEER. The CDR3 reads CASSQDNRAGYGYTF. The CDR3, as DNA: TGCGCCAGCAGCCAAGATAACAGGGCAGGCTATGGCTACACCTTC.

J is TRBJ2-1 and V is TRBV5-1; 13 positions agree with TRBD2. After removal of 4 bases from V and 9 bases from J, the junction contained 13 bases not matched to a gene. Germline CDR1 SGHRS, CDR2 YFSETQ. The CDR3 totals 17 residues. The CDR3 DNA follows: TGCGCCAGCAGCCCGTGGGGTACTAGCGGGGGGGCCGGTGAGCAGTTCTTC. Its protein product is CASSPWGTSGGAGEQFF.

The chain joins TRBV6-1 to TRBJ2-5; TRBD1 is a possible D gene (6 bases). The DNA end lines up better with TRBJ2-7; the J call may be wrong. The germline CDR1 and CDR2 sequences are MNHNS and SASEGT. The CDR3 sequence is 12 residues long. CDR3 loop: CASSTGTYEQYF. The CDR3 region has the DNA TGTGCCAGCAGTACAGGGACCTACGAGCAGTACTTC.

The chain combines TRBV6-5 with TRBJ2-5, with D perhaps matching TRBD2 (6 bases). V was shortened by 2 bases and J by 5 bases, with 9 bases between the two germline ends. The CDR3 is made up of 13 amino acids. In germline, CDR1 is MNHEY, CDR2 SVGAGI. The CDR3 DNA is TGTGCCAGCAGTTACGTGGGGAGGGAGACCCAGTACTTC. Protein product: CASSYVGRETQYF.